Following are 30 T cell receptor beta chains from one sample sequenced in a study of blood T cell repertoires in COVID-19. Produced via immunoSEQ multiplex PCR; TCRdb's table is partial and in-frame only. The profile covers 53,000 or so clones, with 65% to 85% appearing a single time and roughly 18% taken by the ten largest. Source material: peripheral blood. The source of these receptors is a man aged 65 to 85 with active COVID-19.

The chain combines TRBV24-1 with TRBJ2-1, with TRBD2 identical over 7 bases. V lost 9 bases, J lost 10 bases, and 17 bases stayed unmatched. Germline V gene data show CDR1 as KGHDR and CDR2 as SFDVKD. There are 15 residues in the CDR3. In DNA form, the CDR3 reads TGTGCCACCGGTGGAACGGGAGGCCTCTTCCTCGAGCAGTTCTTC. Protein sequence: CATGGTGGLFLEQFF.

The chain combines TRBV18 with TRBJ2-5; weak D call: TRBD2 (5 bases). In germline, CDR1 is KGHSH, CDR2 LQKENI. The V end was cut by 4 bases, the J end by 3 bases, with 18 bases between. The CDR3 spans 16 residues. The CDR3 sequence: CASSLTRPPAKETQYF. The CDR3 DNA is TGTGCCAGCTCACTCACTAGACCCCCCGCGAAAGAGACCCAGTACTTC. The full variable domain, completed using reference TRBV18 and TRBJ2-5, is NAGVMQNPRHLVRRRGQEARLRCSPMKGHSHVYWYRQLPEEGLKFMVYLQKENIIDESGMPKERFSAEFPKEGPSILRIQQVVRGDSAAYFCASSLTRPPAKETQYFGPGTRLLVL.

The chain is built from TRBV6-5 and TRBJ1-6; 8 bases line up with TRBD1. Germline-derived CDR1 and CDR2 are MNHEY and SVGAGI. This CDR3 is built from 15 residues. V lost 7 bases, J lost 3 bases, and 5 bases stayed unmatched. The CDR3 sequence is CASTTGQVYNSPLHF. CDR3 nucleotide sequence: TGTGCCAGCACCACGGGACAGGTCTATAATTCACCCCTCCACTTT.

This clone has more than one count but fewer than ten. The CDR3 sequence: CSEKAGEKTEAFF. The CDR3 region has the DNA TGCAGCGAAAAGGCAGGGGAGAAAACTGAAGCTTTCTTT. This chain joins TRBV29-1 and TRBJ1-1; D is possibly TRBD1 (6 bases). Germline CDR1 SQVTM, CDR2 ANQGSEA. CDR3 length equals 13 residues. Trimming cost V 7 bases and J 5 bases, with 17 bases left between them. Variable domain in full (rest from reference TRBV29-1 and TRBJ1-1): SAVISQKPSRDICQRGTSLTIQCQVDSQVTMMFWYRQQPGQSLTLIATANQGSEATYESGFVIDKFPISRPNLTFSTLTVSNMSPEDSSIYLCSEKAGEKTEAFFGQGTRLTVV.

The chain uses TRBV28 and TRBJ1-5; 7 nucleotides agree with TRBD1. The V gene end was trimmed by 6 bases and the J gene end by 0 bases; junction bases not matched to a gene: 5. This CDR3 spans 15 amino acids. Germline-derived CDR1 and CDR2 are MDHEN and SYDVKM. The CDR3: CASRAGGHSNQPQHF. DNA for the CDR3: TGTGCCAGCAGGGCAGGGGGACATAGCAATCAGCCCCAGCATTTT.

This sequence joins TRBV5-1 and TRBJ2-1; 7 nucleotides align to TRBD2. Trimming at V came to 4 bases and at J to 2 bases, leaving 6 bases not matched to a gene. The germline CDR1 and CDR2 sequences are SGHRS and YFSETQ. This CDR3 comprises 15 residues. The CDR3 DNA sequence: TGCGCCAGCAGCCCGGGAAGCGGGGCCTACAATGAGCAGTTCTTC. Protein sequence: CASSPGSGAYNEQFF.

The V gene is TRBV7-9, the J gene TRBJ1-3, with a tentative D call TRBD1 (5 bases). V gave up 4 bases and J gave up 4 bases, with 8 bases separating them. Germline CDR1 reads SEHNR; CDR2 reads FQNEAQ (reference sequence). The CDR3 contains 13 residues. As DNA, the CDR3 is TGTGCCAGCAGCTCCTCAGGGGGAAACACCATATATTTT. Translated: CASSSSGGNTIYF.

The CDR3 DNA is TGTGCCAGTAGGTCCCTAGCGGGGGGTTACAATGAGCAGTTCTTC. Its protein product is CASRSLAGGYNEQFF. The chain employs TRBV19 and TRBJ2-1; 11 positions agree with TRBD2. Germline assignment: CDR1 LNHDA and CDR2 SQIVND (reference sequence). The CDR3 has 15 amino acids. Trimming removed 6 bases from V and 4 bases from J; junction bases left unmatched: 5. The full variable domain, completed using reference TRBV19 and TRBJ2-1, is DGGITQSPKYLFRKEGQNVTLSCEQNLNHDAMYWYRQDPGQGLRLIYYSQIVNDFQKGDIAEGYSVSREKKESFPLTVTSAQKNPTAFYLCASRSLAGGYNEQFFGPGTRLTVL.

V and J are TRBV2 and TRBJ2-5; no reliable D call. The CDR3 contains 13 residues. V dropped 8 bases and J dropped 2 bases, with 12 bases sitting between them. Per the germline V gene, CDR1 is SNHLY and CDR2 is FYNNEI. The CDR3 bases are TGTGCCAGCGCCCCTCAGATACAAGAGACCCAGTACTTC. Amino acid sequence: CASAPQIQETQYF. The full variable domain, rest sourced from reference TRBV2 and TRBJ2-5, is EPEVTQTPSHQVTQMGQEVILRCVPISNHLYFYWYRQILGQKVEFLVSFYNNEISEKSEIFDDQFSVERPDGSNFTLKIRSTKLEDSAMYFCASAPQIQETQYFGPGTRLLVL.

This sequence joins TRBV6-2 or TRBV6-3 and TRBJ2-1; 8 bases fit TRBD2. CDR1 MNHEY and CDR2 SVGEGT come from the germline V gene. The ends lost 6 bases at V and 12 bases at J; junction bases unmatched: 16. The CDR3 is 15 residues long. Written as DNA, the CDR3 is TGTGCCAGCAGCCCACTAGCGGTTTACAATGATGGGCAGTTCTTC. Residues: CASSPLAVYNDGQFF.

This clone was found a few times. The chain has TRBV3-1 (or the pseudogene TRBV3-2) and TRBJ2-7; 7 nucleotides align to TRBD1. The germline V gene encodes CDR1 LGHDT and CDR2 YNNKEL (reference sequence). After removal of 6 bases from V and 2 bases from J, the junction contained 7 bases not matched to a gene. This CDR3 comprises 14 residues. The CDR3 DNA follows: TGTGCCAGCAGAACTTCCGGGACAGCCTACGAGCAGTACTTC. Protein product: CASRTSGTAYEQYF.

The chain recombines TRBV18 with TRBJ1-1; the match to TRBD1 covers 8 bases. Germline V lookup: CDR1 KGHSH, CDR2 LQKENI. The CDR3 runs to 15 residues. Trimming cost V 6 bases and J 5 bases; bases outside gene matches: 11. The CDR3 DNA is TGTGCCAGCTCCCTTCAGGGGGCCCGAGGAACTGAAGCTTTCTTT. This gives the protein CASSLQGARGTEAFF.

The V gene is TRBV21-1, the J gene TRBJ2-7; TRBD1, the D gene given by the table, was not confirmed from the DNA. TRBV21-1 is shown as a pseudogene. The CDR3 extends over 13 amino acids. CDR3 amino acids: CASSKGDTYEQYF. CDR3 sequence (DNA): TGTGCCAGCAGCAAAGGGGACACCTACGAGCAGTACTTC.

The table lists this clone with a count of one. The gene calls are TRBV7-9 and TRBJ1-2; TRBD1 agrees at 7 bases. The germline gives CDR1 SEHNR, CDR2 FQNEAQ (reference sequence). The CDR3 totals 18 residues. The V segment lost 2 bases and the J segment 3 bases; nucleotides outside the gene matches: 15. CDR3 residues: CASSLRFEEGAQHYGYTF. CDR3 DNA sequence: TGTGCCAGCAGCTTACGTTTTGAGGAGGGGGCGCAACACTATGGCTACACCTTC.

This sequence joins TRBV18 and TRBJ1-2; 9 nucleotides align to TRBD1. V lost 0 bases and J lost 8; bases outside the gene matches: 7. The CDR3 totals 15 residues. CDR1 and CDR2 (germline): KGHSH, LQKENI. CDR3 nucleotide sequence: TGTGCCAGCTCACCACCGGGGGACAGGGTTCAGGGCTACACCTTC. Translating it yields CASSPPGDRVQGYTF.

The chain has TRBV7-2 and TRBJ2-7, with D perhaps matching TRBD2 (6 bases). Germline CDR1 SGHTA, CDR2 FQGNSA. The CDR3 totals 14 residues. V was shortened by 6 bases and J by 5 bases, with 17 bases between the two germline ends. CDR3 bases: TGTGCCAGCAGGAAGGGAGGCGTAGGTAACGAGCAGTACTTC. It translates to CASRKGGVGNEQYF. Combining the CDR3 with reference TRBV7-2 and TRBJ2-7 gives the whole variable domain GAGVSQSPSNKVTEKGKDVELRCDPISGHTALYWYRQSLGQGLEFLIYFQGNSAPDKSGLPSDRFSAERTGGSVSTLTIQRTQQEDSAVYLCASRKGGVGNEQYFGPGTRLTVT.

The chain links TRBV3-1 (or the pseudogene TRBV3-2) to TRBJ2-7; D remains unclear. V lost 6 bases and J 2 bases, leaving 17 bases between the germline ends. There are 15 residues in the CDR3. Looked up from germline, CDR1 is LGHDT and CDR2 is YNNKEL (reference sequence). The DNA of the CDR3 is TGTGCCAGCAGTGGGCCTCCGAGTTTAGCCTACGAGCAGTACTTC. This codes for CASSGPPSLAYEQYF.

The sample holds a few counts of this clone. The chain employs TRBV7-8 and TRBJ2-5; 7 nucleotides agree with TRBD2. V lost 3 bases, J lost 5 bases, and 6 bases stayed unmatched. CDR1 SGHVS and CDR2 FQNEAQ come from the germline V gene. CDR3 length: 14 amino acids. The CDR3 protein is CASSFRGSGETQYF. DNA for the CDR3: TGTGCCAGCAGCTTTCGCGGGAGTGGGGAGACCCAGTACTTC.

The V and J genes are TRBV7-2 and TRBJ2-7, with TRBD2 matching 7 bases. CDR1 SGHTA and CDR2 FQGNSA come from the germline V gene. The CDR3 extends over 16 amino acids. J was trimmed by 2 bases and V by 5 bases; bases with no gene match: 12. CDR3 DNA sequence: TGTGCCAGCAGCCCCCGAGGGAGGGGAGGTGCCTACGAGCAGTACTTC. The encoded protein is CASSPRGRGGAYEQYF.

This sequence joins TRBV30 and TRBJ2-5, with 7 bases that match TRBD1. V lost 2 bases and J lost 7; bases outside the gene matches: 10. The CDR3 extends over 14 amino acids. CDR1 is GTSNPN and CDR2 is SVGIG in the germline V gene (reference sequence). In nucleotides, the CDR3 is TGTGCCTGGAGTACAGCAGGGGGTGATTGGACCCAGTACTTC. Its protein is CAWSTAGGDWTQYF.

The chain has TRBV2 and TRBJ2-7; D is uncertain. V shed 1 base and J shed 7 bases, with 8 bases lying between them. Germline values: CDR1 SNHLY, CDR2 FYNNEI. CDR3 length: 12 amino acids. DNA for the CDR3: TGTGCCAGCAGTGAAGTTTTCCTAGAGCAGTACTTC. Encoded protein: CASSEVFLEQYF.

This sequence joins TRBV12-5 and TRBJ2-5; possibly TRBD2 for D (5 bases). CDR3 length: 16 amino acids. V was pared by 5 bases and J by 4 bases, with 20 bases between. Germline CDR1 and CDR2: LGHNT and FRNRAP. CDR3 region: CASGLGLEAGPETQYF. For the CDR3, the DNA is TGTGCTAGTGGTCTTGGTTTGGAGGCTGGCCCAGAGACCCAGTACTTC.

This chain connects TRBV6-5 to TRBJ1-2; D ambiguous. V dropped 0 bases and J dropped 5 bases, with 7 bases sitting between them. CDR1 is MNHEY and CDR2 is SVGAGI in the germline V gene. CDR3 size: 13 residues. The DNA for the CDR3 is TGTGCCAGCAGTTACTCCCCCCAATATGGCTACACCTTC. Amino acids: CASSYSPQYGYTF.

The rearrangement uses TRBV7-2 and TRBJ2-7, with 13 bases lining up with TRBD2. Germline CDR1 SGHTA, CDR2 FQGNSA. This CDR3 contains 15 residues. J gave up 2 bases and V 3 bases, and 1 base lay outside the gene matches. CDR3 sequence (DNA): TGTGCCAGCAGCTTGACTAGCGGGGGGACCTACGAGCAGTACTTC. Its protein product is CASSLTSGGTYEQYF.

This CDR3 reads CASSPTMAKLFF. CDR3 DNA sequence: TGTGCCAGCAGTCCCACAATGGCAAAACTGTTTTTT. J is TRBJ1-4 and V is TRBV6-2 or TRBV6-3; no clear D gene. The V end was cut by 5 bases, the J end by 10 bases, with 11 bases between. This CDR3 has 12 amino acids. Per the germline V gene, CDR1 is MNHEY and CDR2 is SVGEGT.

CDR3 amino acids: CASSINRGQQYF. In DNA, the CDR3 is TGTGCCAGTAGTATAAACAGGGGTCAGCAGTACTTC. The V and J genes are TRBV19 and TRBJ2-7; 7 bases agree with TRBD1. The trim removed 2 bases at V and 8 bases at J, leaving 3 bases unmatched. Germline V lookup: CDR1 LNHDA, CDR2 SQIVND (reference sequence). The CDR3 consists of 12 residues.

The chain uses TRBV5-1 and TRBJ1-1; D is unresolved. Germline-derived CDR1 and CDR2 are SGHRS and YFSETQ. V dropped 0 bases and J dropped 6 bases, with 9 bases sitting between them. The CDR3 is 13 residues long. CDR3 loop: CASSLGPEAEAFF. The CDR3 coding sequence is TGCGCCAGCAGCTTGGGACCGGAGGCTGAAGCTTTCTTT. The whole variable domain, remainder taken from reference TRBV5-1 and TRBJ1-1, is KAGVTQTPRYLIKTRGQQVTLSCSPISGHRSVSWYQQTPGQGLQFLFEYFSETQRNKGNFPGRFSGRQFSNSRSEMNVSTLELGDSALYLCASSLGPEAEAFFGQGTRLTVV.

The V and J genes are TRBV24-1 and TRBJ2-3, with 7 bases lining up with TRBD2. Germline V lookup: CDR1 KGHDR, CDR2 SFDVKD. The CDR3 length is 15 residues. The junction had 5 bases not matched to a gene; V was cut back by 3 bases and J by 3 bases. The CDR3 region has the DNA TGTGCCACCAGTGATGGCGGGAGAGAGACAGATACGCAGTATTTT. It translates to CATSDGGRETDTQYF.

This clone was observed a single time. The chain has TRBV18 and TRBJ2-2; D gene ambiguous. The V end was cut by 6 bases, the J end by 0 bases, with 11 bases between. The CDR3 has 15 residues. Germline loops: CDR1 KGHSH, CDR2 LQKENI. CDR3 coding DNA: TGTGCCAGCTCCCCCAGAGCGTCGAACACCGGGGAGCTGTTTTTT. Translating gives CASSPRASNTGELFF.

About this clone itself: This CDR3 is also generated by other DNA sequences in the sample. CDR3 bases: TGTGCCAGTAGTCCAGGGACCTACGAGCAGTACTTC. Translated, it gives CASSPGTYEQYF. The chain employs TRBV19 and TRBJ2-7; D might be TRBD1 (5 bases). The germline V and J ends were trimmed by 5 bases and 2 bases, with 7 bases remaining between them. The CDR3 is made up of 12 amino acids. Looked up from germline, CDR1 is LNHDA and CDR2 is SQIVND (reference sequence).